This T cell receptor beta chain was sequenced during a study of graft-versus-host responses after intestinal transplantation (dated by TCRdb to about 2021). Concerning the study at large: The transplants that recipients got were multivisceral, liver-intestinal, or isolated intestinal. Anti-thymocyte globulin induction was given to all recipients, followed by maintenance tacrolimus and steroids for 3 to 4 years. Bulk TCR-beta CDR3 sequencing was used to track graft-versus-host and host-versus-graft alloreactive T cell clones in the graft, circulation and bone marrow after intestinal transplantation. Alloreactive clones were identified by sequencing pre-transplant mixed lymphocyte reaction products and comparing them with unstimulated pre-transplant donor and recipient T cells. The cohort enrolled 20 to 30 intestinal transplant recipients, one of whom was a retransplant, and a few patients without pretransplant specimens were excluded. Donor T cell macrochimerism was defined as a peak of at least 4% donor T cells among recipient peripheral blood mononuclear cells. Instead of going to the commercial service, samples from a few later patients were sequenced in-house on an Illumina MiSeq and processed with MiXCR. Study-wide findings and limitations: In patients with donor T cell macrochimerism, the allografts had high GvH to HvG T cell clonal ratios. GvH clones were found in recipient bone marrow, and some of the GvH clones appeared earlier in ileal mucosa or blood, which is consistent with an intestinal mucosal origin. Peak levels of circulating GvH clones were associated with declines in HvG clones early after transplant. The relatively low number and heterogeneity of intestinal transplant patients limited the conclusions.

Concerning this clone: Its antigen remains undetermined. One base away there is no much larger clone; base qualities are not given.

Trimming takes 4 bases from V and 14 bases from J, and the germline ends sit 24 bases apart. The germline V gene encodes CDR1 GTSNPN and CDR2 SVGIG (reference sequence). The CDR3 starts with the cysteine, ends with the phenylalanine, and has 14 residues. The read is trimmed to its CDR3 DNA, 42 bases read in frame from base 1. Library creation used the immunoSEQ multiplex PCR assay. For most patients, genomic DNA was isolated using the Qiagen DNeasy Blood and Tissue Kit and was shipped frozen to Adaptive Biotechnologies for TCR sequencing. Adaptive Biotechnologies carried out high-throughput TCR-beta CDR3 sequencing of genomic DNA for most patients. The original pipeline was this. TCR sequencing data for over 15 patients were retrieved from Adaptive's ImmunoSEQ software; a few other patients were processed with MiXCR and VDJtools. CD4 versus CD8 sorting errors were corrected by removing sequences found in both subsets at a frequency ratio below 5:1. CDR3 nucleotide sequences shared between donor and recipient were removed because their origin could not be assigned. Alloreactive clones required at least 2-fold expansion over unstimulated cells and minimum CFSE-low frequency of 0.002% (template counts) or 0.001% (read counts). Clones were considered mappable if detected in sequenced pre-transplant spleen, lymph node, or MLR CFSE-low populations of the donor or recipient. Cumulative frequency of alloreactive clones was calculated as a percentage of all sequences weighted by copy number. In TCRdb, the immuneACCESS table is reduced to in-frame sequences with V and J assigned. These tables do not hold every clone; where another copy was compared, an unresolved V gene accounts for under half, and the others remain unexplained. V, J and clone size reflect that table, while D and trimming were determined from the DNA. The sample table holds roughly 80,000 clones, of which 87% were seen once. The ten largest clonotypes hold approximately 8% of the sample.

The sample's time point label is to be understood as: cells obtained before transplantation from donor or recipient. CD3+CD4+ and CD3+CD8+ populations were FACS-sorted from unstimulated pre-transplant donor and recipient cells taken from spleen or lymph nodes. This chain is built from TRBV30 and TRBJ2-1; tentative D gene TRBD2, with 6 bases matching. Here the sequenced sample was unstimulated CD8+ T cells sorted from spleen or lymph node cells, taken before transplant. The receptor was derived from a human donor who was the organ donor for an intestinal transplant. The CDR3 loop reads CAWNREKGLPIKFF. Read as DNA, the sequence is TGTGCCTGGAATAGAGAGAAGGGACTGCCAATCAAGTTCTTC.